The table lists the clone carrying this T cell receptor beta chain with a few counts. Its target is not known. The CDR3 regions of TCR beta were amplified from RNA transcripts. HTBI primers drove first-round RT-PCR of the TCR CDR3. TCRdb analysed the multiplex PCR reads with MiXCR anew, one entry per CDR3 protein. The sample lists roughly 570,000 distinct CDR3 sequences, about 45% occurring once. CDR1 and CDR2 (germline): ENHRY, SYGVKD. V gave up 2 bases and J gave up 1 base, with 8 bases separating them. The CDR3 has 14 residues. This sample is drawn from a study of T cells in Graves' hyperthyroidism and ophthalmopathy. Whole-study results and caveats: Blood shared most expanded thyroid clonotypes above 0.001.

Investigators excluded patients with uncontrolled infection, other autoimmune disease, pregnancy or lactation. The diagnostic basis comprised clinical symptoms, serum thyroxine and TRAb, thyroid ultrasound and orbital computed tomography. The TCR originated in an adult woman with Graves' disease, either hyperthyroidism or ophthalmopathy (not recorded which). Input material: peripheral blood or thyroid tissue (not recorded which). The chain is built from TRBV10-3 and TRBJ1-1; D is perhaps TRBD1 (5 bases). CDR3 sequence reads: CAISETGTNTEAFF. CDR3 in DNA: TGTGCCATCAGTGAGACAGGTACGAACACTGAAGCTTTCTTT.